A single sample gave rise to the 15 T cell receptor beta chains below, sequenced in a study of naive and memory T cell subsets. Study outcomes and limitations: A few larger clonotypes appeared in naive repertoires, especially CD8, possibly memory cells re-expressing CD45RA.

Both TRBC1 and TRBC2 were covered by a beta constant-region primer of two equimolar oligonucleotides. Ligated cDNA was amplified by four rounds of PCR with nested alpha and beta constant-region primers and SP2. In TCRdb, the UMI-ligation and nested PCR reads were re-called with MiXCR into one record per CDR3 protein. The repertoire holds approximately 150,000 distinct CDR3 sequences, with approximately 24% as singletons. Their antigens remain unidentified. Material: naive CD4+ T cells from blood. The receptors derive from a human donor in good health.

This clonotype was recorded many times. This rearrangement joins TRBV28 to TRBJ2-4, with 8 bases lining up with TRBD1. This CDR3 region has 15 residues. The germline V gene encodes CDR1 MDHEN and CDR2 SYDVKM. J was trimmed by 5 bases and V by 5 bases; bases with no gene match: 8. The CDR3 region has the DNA TGTGCCAGCAGTCGGACAGGGAGTACGGAAAACATTCAGTACTTC. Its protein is CASSRTGSTENIQYF.

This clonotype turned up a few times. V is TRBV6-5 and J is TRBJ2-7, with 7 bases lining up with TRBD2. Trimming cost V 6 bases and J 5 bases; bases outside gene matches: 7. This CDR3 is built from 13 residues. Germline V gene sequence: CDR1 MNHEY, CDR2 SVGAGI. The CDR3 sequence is CASSRTRGDEQYF. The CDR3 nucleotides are TGTGCCAGCAGCCGGACCCGGGGGGACGAGCAGTACTTC.

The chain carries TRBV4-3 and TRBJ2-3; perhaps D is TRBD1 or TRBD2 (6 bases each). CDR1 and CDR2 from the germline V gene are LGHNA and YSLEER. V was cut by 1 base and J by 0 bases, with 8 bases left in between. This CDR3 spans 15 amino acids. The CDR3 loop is CASSQGGASTDTQYF. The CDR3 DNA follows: TGCGCCAGCAGCCAAGGGGGGGCAAGCACAGATACGCAGTATTTT.

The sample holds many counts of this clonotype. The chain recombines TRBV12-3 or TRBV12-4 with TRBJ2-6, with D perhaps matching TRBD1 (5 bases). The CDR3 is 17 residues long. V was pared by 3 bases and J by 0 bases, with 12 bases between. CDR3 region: CASSFPKGYSGANVLTF. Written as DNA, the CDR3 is TGTGCCAGCAGTTTTCCTAAGGGGTACTCTGGGGCCAACGTCCTGACTTTC.

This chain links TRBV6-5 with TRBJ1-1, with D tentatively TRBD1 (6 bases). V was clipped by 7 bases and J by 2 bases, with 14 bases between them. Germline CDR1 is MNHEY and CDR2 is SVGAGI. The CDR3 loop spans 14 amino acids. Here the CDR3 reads CASINRVGNTEAFF. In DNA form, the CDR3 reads TGTGCCAGCATAAACAGGGTCGGAAACACTGAAGCTTTCTTT.

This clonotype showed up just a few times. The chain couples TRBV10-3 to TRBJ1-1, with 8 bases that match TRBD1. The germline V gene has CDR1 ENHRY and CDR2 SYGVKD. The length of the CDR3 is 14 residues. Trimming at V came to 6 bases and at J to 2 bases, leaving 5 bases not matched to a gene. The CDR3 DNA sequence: TGTGCCATCAGGGCAGGGGGCGTAAACACTGAAGCTTTCTTT. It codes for CAIRAGGVNTEAFF.

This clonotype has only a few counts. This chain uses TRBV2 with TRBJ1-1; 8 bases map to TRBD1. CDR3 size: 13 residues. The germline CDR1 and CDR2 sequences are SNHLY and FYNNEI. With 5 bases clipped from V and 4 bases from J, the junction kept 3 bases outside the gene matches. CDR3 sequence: CASSPDRVTEAFF. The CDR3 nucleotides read TGTGCCAGCAGTCCGGACAGGGTCACTGAAGCTTTCTTT. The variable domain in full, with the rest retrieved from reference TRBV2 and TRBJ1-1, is EPEVTQTPSHQVTQMGQEVILRCVPISNHLYFYWYRQILGQKVEFLVSFYNNEISEKSEIFDDQFSVERPDGSNFTLKIRSTKLEDSAMYFCASSPDRVTEAFFGQGTRLTVV.

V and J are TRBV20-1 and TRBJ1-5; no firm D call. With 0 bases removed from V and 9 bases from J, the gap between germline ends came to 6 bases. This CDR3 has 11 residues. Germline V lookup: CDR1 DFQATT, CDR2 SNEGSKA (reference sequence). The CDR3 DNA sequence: TGCAGTGCTAGAGACGCGGGGCCCCAGCATTTT. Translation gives CSARDAGPQHF.

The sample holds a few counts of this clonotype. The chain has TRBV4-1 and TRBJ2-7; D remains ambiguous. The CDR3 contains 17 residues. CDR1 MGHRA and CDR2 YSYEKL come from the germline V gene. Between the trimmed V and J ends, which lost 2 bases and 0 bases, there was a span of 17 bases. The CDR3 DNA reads TGCGCCAGCAGCCAAAAACTCAGTAGCACCACCTCCTACGAGCAGTACTTC. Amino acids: CASSQKLSSTTSYEQYF.

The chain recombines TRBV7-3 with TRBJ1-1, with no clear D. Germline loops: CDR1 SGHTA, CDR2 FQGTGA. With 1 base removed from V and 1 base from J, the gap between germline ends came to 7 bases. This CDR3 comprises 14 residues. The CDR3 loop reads CASSLRWQNTEAFF. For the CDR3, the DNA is TGTGCCAGCAGCTTAAGGTGGCAGAACACTGAAGCTTTCTTT.

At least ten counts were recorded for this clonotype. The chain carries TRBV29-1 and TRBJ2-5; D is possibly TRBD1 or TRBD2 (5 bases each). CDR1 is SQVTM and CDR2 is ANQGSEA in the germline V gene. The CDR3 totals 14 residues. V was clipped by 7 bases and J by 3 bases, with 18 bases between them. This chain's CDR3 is CSARDRPAKETQYF. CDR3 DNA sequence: TGCAGCGCCCGGGACCGCCCCGCGAAAGAGACCCAGTACTTC.

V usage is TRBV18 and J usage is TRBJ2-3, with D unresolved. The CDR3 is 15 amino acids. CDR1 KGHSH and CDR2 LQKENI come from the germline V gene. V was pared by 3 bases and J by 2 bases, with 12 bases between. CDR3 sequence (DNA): TGTGCCAGCTCACCGTATTCACTATCCACAGATACGCAGTATTTT. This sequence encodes CASSPYSLSTDTQYF.

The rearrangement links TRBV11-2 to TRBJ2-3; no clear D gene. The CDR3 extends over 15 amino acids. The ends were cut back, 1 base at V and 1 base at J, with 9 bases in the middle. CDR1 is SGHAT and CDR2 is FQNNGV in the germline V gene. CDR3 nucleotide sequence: TGTGCCAGCAGCTTAGGAAGGTCTGGCACAGATACGCAGTATTTT. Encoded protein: CASSLGRSGTDTQYF.

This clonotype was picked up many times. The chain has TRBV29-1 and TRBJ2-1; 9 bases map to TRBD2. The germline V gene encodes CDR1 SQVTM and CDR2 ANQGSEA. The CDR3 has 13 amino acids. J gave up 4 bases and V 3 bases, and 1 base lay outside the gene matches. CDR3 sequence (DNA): TGCAGCGTTGAGGCGGGAGGGTACAATGAGCAGTTCTTC. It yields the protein CSVEAGGYNEQFF.

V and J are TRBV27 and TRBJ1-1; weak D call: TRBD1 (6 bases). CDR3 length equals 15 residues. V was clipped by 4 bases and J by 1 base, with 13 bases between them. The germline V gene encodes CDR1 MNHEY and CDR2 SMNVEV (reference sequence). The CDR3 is CASSYYGGQNTEAFF. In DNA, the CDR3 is TGTGCCAGCAGTTATTATGGGGGCCAGAACACTGAAGCTTTCTTT.